The clone carrying this T cell receptor (beta chain) was seen only once. What it binds is not known. These data belong to a study of cytomegalovirus exposure and HLA in healthy donors. Across the whole study: From HLA-typed donors, an early data release held approximately 85 million unique TCRs. The study, taken as a whole, reports: Investigators reported 150 to 200 TCR beta chains as tied to cytomegalovirus. Common viral pathogens (according to a later analysis) appeared linked to several of the most significant clusters.

Trimming took off 7 bases at V and 0 bases at J, with 15 bases between the two ends. Germline values: CDR1 MDHEN, CDR2 SYDVKM. This CDR3 is 15 amino acids long. With 60 Vbeta and 13 Jbeta primers, the PCR was carried out. TCRdb's copy holds only in-frame clones and misses some; the assay was immunoSEQ multiplex PCR. The data hold more than 95,000 clones, with 75% to 80% observed a single time. Sequenced input: PBMCs. This rearrangement joins TRBV28 to TRBJ1-2, with D uncertain. The source is a woman aged 40 to 55 in good health and CMV-seronegative. CDR3 sequence reads: CASTPGGKANYGYTF. In DNA form, the CDR3 reads TGTGCCAGCACCCCGGGAGGGAAAGCTAACTATGGCTACACCTTC.